One sample yielded the 9 T cell receptor beta chains listed below, sequenced in a study of T cells after yellow fever vaccination. Each CDR3 protein is one row after TCRdb ran MiXCR on the 5' RACE reads. The sample lists 200,000 to 250,000 distinct CDR3 sequences, less than 3.5% occurring once. The sample consisted of CD4+ T cells sorted from PBMCs, taken 10 days after the yellow fever booster vaccination. The receptor source for this set is a man between 18 and 35 years old who received the YFV17D yellow fever vaccine.

This clonotype occurred a few times. The chain couples TRBV6-2 or TRBV6-3 to TRBJ1-5, with a weak D call TRBD1 (5 bases). This CDR3 comprises 12 residues. V was cut by 6 bases and J by 16 bases, with 19 bases left in between. Germline CDR1 is MNHEY and CDR2 is SVGEGT. CDR3 sequence: CASSLPGIRTHF. DNA of the CDR3: TGTGCCAGCAGCCTTCCAGGGATCCGGACACATTTT.

This clonotype was seen a single time. The J gene is TRBJ1-6, the V gene TRBV10-3, with a tentative D call TRBD1 (6 bases). V lost 2 bases, J lost 15 bases, and 20 bases lay in between. The CDR3 spans 15 residues. Germline CDR1 is ENHRY and CDR2 is SYGVKD. The CDR3, as DNA: TGTGCCATCAGTGAGACGCCAGGGGTCTTCAATCTCCTCCACTTT. It is translated as CAISETPGVFNLLHF.

The sample holds many counts of this clonotype. The chain uses TRBV7-2 and TRBJ1-1; 7 bases agree with TRBD1. V lost 2 bases and J lost 7; bases outside the gene matches: 4. This CDR3 has 13 residues. Germline CDR1 SGHTA, CDR2 FQGNSA. CDR3 bases: TGTGCCAGCAGCTTAAGGGGGCTGGGTGAAGCTTTCTTT. This sequence encodes CASSLRGLGEAFF.

This clonotype was counted ten times or more. The rearrangement uses TRBV14 and TRBJ2-3; D is perhaps TRBD1 or TRBD2 (5 bases each). Trimming cost V 4 bases and J 4 bases, with 18 bases left between them. This CDR3 region has 16 residues. In germline, CDR1 is SGHDN, CDR2 FVKESK. The CDR3 region has the DNA TGTGCCAGCAGCCCCCGTCGGGGCCGTGGGGCAGATACGCAGTATTTT. It codes for CASSPRRGRGADTQYF.

This clonotype was counted ten times or more. This chain uses TRBV29-1 with TRBJ2-1, with D perhaps TRBD1 or TRBD2 (6 bases each). V gave up 4 bases and J gave up 5 bases, with 18 bases separating them. CDR1 and CDR2 from the germline V gene are SQVTM and ANQGSEA. This CDR3 is built from 15 residues. CDR3 loop: CSVGIIRGLNNEQFF. Here the CDR3 DNA reads TGCAGCGTTGGGATAATCCGGGGGCTGAACAATGAGCAGTTCTTC.

This clonotype has a handful of counts. The CDR3 DNA sequence: TGTGCCAGCAGTTACTCGACAGGGAACTACGAGCAGTACTTC. Encoded protein: CASSYSTGNYEQYF. The genes are TRBV6-5 and TRBJ2-7; TRBD1 aligns across 7 bases. CDR3 length: 14 amino acids. Per germline, CDR1 MNHEY and CDR2 SVGAGI. The V segment lost 0 bases and the J segment 3 bases; nucleotides outside the gene matches: 2.

This clonotype was seen ten or more times. CDR3: CASSPDPNEQYF. CDR3 DNA: TGTGCCAGCAGCCCGGACCCCAACGAGCAGTACTTC. This chain joins TRBV7-9 and TRBJ2-7; D is ambiguous. V was pared by 5 bases and J by 5 bases, with 10 bases between. Per the germline V gene, CDR1 is SEHNR and CDR2 is FQNEAQ (reference sequence). The CDR3 sequence is 12 residues long.

In its sample, this clonotype was seen a few times. The chain has TRBV20-1 and TRBJ1-4, with D possibly being TRBD1 (6 bases). The germline CDR1 and CDR2 sequences are DFQATT and SNEGSKA (reference sequence). V was shortened by 5 bases and J by 3 bases, with 10 bases between the two germline ends. The CDR3 loop spans 13 amino acids. CDR3 residues: CSAATGPNEKLFF. CDR3 DNA sequence: TGCAGTGCTGCGACAGGTCCTAATGAAAAACTGTTTTTT.

Ten or more counts support this clonotype. V gene TRBV7-2 combines with J gene TRBJ2-1, with D hard to call. The CDR3 consists of 15 residues. V lost 6 bases, J lost 0 bases, and 12 bases lay in between. From germline, CDR1 is SGHTA and CDR2 FQGNSA. In DNA, the CDR3 is TGTGCCAGCAGTCAGGTACAACCCTCCTACAATGAGCAGTTCTTC. Protein sequence: CASSQVQPSYNEQFF.